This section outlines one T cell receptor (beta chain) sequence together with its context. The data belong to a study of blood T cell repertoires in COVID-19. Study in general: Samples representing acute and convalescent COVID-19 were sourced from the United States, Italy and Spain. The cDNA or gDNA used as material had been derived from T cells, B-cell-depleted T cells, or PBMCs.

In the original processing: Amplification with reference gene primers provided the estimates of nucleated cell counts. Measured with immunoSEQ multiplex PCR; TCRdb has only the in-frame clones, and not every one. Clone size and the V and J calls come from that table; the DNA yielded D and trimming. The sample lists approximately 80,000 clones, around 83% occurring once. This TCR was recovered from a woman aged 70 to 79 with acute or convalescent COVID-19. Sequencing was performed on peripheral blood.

For the CDR3, the DNA is TGTGCCAGTAGGGCCCGGGACATCATTGATGGCTACACCTTC. As protein: CASRARDIIDGYTF. The V call is TRBV6-5, the J call TRBJ1-2, with TRBD1 as a possible D gene (6 bases). Trimming took 9 bases from V and 6 from J, leaving 20 bases between them. This CDR3 has 14 residues. Germline CDR1 is MNHEY and CDR2 is SVGAGI.